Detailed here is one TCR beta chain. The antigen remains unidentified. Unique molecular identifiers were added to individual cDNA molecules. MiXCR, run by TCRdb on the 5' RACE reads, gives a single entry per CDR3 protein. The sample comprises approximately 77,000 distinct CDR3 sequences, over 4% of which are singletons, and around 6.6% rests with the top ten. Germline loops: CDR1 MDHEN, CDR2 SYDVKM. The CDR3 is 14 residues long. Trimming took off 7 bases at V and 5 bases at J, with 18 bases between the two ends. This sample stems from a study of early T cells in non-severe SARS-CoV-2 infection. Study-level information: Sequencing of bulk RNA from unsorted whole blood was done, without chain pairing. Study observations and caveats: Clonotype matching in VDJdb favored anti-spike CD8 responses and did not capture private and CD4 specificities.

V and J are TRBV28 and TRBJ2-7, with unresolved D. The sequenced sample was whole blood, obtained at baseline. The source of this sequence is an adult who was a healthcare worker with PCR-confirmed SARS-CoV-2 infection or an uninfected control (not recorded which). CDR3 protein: CASTPRFVGHEQYF. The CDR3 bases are TGTGCCAGCACGCCCAGGTTCGTTGGCCACGAGCAGTACTTC.